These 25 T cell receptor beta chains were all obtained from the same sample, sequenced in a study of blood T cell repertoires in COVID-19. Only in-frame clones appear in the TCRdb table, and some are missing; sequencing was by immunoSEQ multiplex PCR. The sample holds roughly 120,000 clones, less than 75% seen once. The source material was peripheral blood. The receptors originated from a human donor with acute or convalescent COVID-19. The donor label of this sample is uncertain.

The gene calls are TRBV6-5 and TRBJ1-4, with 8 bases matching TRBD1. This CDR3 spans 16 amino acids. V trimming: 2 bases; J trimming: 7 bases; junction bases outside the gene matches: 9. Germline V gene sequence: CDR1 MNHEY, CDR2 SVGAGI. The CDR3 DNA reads TGTGCCAGCAGTTACGACCGACGGGACAGGAGTGAAAAACTGTTTTTT. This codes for CASSYDRRDRSEKLFF.

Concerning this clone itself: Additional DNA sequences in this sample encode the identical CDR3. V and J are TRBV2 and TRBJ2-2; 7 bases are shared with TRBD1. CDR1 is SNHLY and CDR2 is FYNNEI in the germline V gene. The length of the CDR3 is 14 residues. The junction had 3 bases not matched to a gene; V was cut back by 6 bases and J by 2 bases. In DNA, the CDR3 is TGTGCCAGCAGAGGACAGGTTAACACCGGGGAGCTGTTTTTT. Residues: CASRGQVNTGELFF.

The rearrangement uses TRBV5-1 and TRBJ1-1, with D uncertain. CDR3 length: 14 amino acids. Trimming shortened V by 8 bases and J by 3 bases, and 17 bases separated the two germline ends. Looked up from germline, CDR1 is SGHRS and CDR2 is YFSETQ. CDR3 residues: CARGRTSFYTEAFF. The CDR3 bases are TGCGCCAGGGGCCGCACCAGTTTCTACACTGAAGCTTTCTTT.

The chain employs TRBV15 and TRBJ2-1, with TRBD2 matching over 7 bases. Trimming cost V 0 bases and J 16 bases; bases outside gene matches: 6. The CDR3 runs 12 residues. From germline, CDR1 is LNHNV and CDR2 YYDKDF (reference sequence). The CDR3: CATSRDRGVLFF. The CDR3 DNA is TGTGCCACCAGCAGAGACCGGGGGGTTTTATTCTTC.

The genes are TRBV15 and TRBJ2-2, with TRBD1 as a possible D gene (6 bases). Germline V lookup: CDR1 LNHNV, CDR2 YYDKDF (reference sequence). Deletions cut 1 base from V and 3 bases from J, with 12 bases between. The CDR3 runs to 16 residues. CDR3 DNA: TGTGCCACCAGCAGAGGACAGGAACTCCACACCGGGGAGCTGTTTTTT. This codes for CATSRGQELHTGELFF.

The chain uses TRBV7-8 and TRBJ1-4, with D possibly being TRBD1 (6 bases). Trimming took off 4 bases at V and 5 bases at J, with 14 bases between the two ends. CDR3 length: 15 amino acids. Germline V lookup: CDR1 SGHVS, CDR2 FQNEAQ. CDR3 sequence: CASSYQTGENEKLFF. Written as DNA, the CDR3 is TGTGCCAGCAGCTACCAGACAGGCGAGAATGAAAAACTGTTTTTT.

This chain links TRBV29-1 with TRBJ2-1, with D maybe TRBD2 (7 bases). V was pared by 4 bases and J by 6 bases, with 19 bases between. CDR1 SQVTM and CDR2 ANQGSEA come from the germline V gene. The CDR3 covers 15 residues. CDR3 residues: CSVVILGGASNEQFF. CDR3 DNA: TGCAGCGTTGTAATCCTGGGGGGGGCAAGCAATGAGCAGTTCTTC.

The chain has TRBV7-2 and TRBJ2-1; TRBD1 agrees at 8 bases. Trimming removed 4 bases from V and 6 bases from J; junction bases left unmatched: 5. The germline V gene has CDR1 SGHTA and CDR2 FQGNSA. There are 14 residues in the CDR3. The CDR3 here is CASSSDREGNEQFF. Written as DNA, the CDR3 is TGTGCCAGCAGCTCGGACAGGGAAGGCAATGAGCAGTTCTTC.

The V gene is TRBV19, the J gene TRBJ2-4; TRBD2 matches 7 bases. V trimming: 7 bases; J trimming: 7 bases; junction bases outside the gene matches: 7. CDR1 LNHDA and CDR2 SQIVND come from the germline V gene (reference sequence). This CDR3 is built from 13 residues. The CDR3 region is CASTQEGGNIQYF. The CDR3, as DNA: TGTGCCAGTACCCAGGAGGGAGGGAACATTCAGTACTTC.

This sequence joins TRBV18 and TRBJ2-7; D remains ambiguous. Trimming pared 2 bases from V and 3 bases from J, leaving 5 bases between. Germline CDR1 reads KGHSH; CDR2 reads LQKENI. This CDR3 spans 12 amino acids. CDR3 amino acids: CASSPGDYEQYF. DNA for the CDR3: TGTGCCAGCTCACCAGGAGACTACGAGCAGTACTTC.

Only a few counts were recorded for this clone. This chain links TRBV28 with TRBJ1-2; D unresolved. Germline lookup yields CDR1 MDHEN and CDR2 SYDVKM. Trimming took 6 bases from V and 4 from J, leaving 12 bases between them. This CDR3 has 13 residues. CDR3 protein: CASRPPGTYGYTF. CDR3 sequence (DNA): TGTGCCAGCAGACCTCCAGGTACCTATGGCTACACCTTC.

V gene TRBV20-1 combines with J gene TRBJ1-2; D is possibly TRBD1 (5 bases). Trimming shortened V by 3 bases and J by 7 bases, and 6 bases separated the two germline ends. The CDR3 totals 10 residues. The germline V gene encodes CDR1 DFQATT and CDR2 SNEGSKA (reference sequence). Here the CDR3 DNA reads TGCAGTGCTAGGGACACTGGCTACACCTTC. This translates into CSARDTGYTF.

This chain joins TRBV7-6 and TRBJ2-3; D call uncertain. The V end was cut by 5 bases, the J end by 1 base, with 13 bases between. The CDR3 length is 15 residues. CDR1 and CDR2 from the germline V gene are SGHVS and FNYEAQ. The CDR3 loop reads CASSANPLRTDTQYF. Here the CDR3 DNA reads TGTGCCAGCAGCGCTAACCCCCTCCGCACAGATACGCAGTATTTT.

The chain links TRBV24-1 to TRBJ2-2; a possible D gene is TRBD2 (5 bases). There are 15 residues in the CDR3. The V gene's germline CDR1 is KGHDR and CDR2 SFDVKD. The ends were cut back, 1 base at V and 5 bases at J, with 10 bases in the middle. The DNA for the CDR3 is TGTGCCACCAGTGATTTCGGAAGCGGTACCGGGGAGCTGTTTTTT. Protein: CATSDFGSGTGELFF.

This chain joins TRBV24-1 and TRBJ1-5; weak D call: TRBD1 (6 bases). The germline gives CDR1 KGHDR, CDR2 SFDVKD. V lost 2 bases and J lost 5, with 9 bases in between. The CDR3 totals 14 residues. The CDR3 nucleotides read TGTGCCACCAGTGATTACAGGGTTGATCAGCCCCAGCATTTT. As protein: CATSDYRVDQPQHF.

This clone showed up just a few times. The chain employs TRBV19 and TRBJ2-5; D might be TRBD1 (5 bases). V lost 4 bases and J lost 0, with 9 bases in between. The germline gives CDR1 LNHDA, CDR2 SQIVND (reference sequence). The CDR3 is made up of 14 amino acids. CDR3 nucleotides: TGTGCCAGTAGTACCAACAGGTACCAAGAGACCCAGTACTTC. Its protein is CASSTNRYQETQYF.

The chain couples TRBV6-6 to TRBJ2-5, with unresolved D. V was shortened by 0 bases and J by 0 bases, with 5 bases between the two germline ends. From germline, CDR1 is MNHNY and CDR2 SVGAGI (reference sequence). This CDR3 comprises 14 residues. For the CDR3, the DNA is TGTGCCAGCAGTTACTCGGCAGACCAAGAGACCCAGTACTTC. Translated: CASSYSADQETQYF.

The CDR3 loop reads CASTEVGGGYTF. Written as DNA, the CDR3 is TGTGCCAGCACCGAGGTCGGGGGTGGCTACACCTTC. V is TRBV28 and J is TRBJ1-2, with D perhaps matching TRBD1 (5 bases). Deletions cut 7 bases from V and 7 bases from J, with 13 bases between. This CDR3 contains 12 residues. Germline V gene lookup returns CDR1 MDHEN and CDR2 SYDVKM.

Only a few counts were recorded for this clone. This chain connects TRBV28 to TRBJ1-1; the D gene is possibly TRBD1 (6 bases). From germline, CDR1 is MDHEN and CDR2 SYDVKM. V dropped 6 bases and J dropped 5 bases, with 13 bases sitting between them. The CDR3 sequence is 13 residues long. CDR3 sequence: CASSRDTGTEAFF. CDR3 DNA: TGTGCCAGCAGCCGGGACACAGGTACTGAAGCTTTCTTT.

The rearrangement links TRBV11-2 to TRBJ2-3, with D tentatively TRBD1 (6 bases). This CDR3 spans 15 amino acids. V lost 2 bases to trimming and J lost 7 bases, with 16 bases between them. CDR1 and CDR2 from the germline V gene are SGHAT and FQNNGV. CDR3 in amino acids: CASSLSRGPTNTQYF. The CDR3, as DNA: TGTGCCAGCAGCTTAAGCAGGGGCCCGACTAATACGCAGTATTTT.

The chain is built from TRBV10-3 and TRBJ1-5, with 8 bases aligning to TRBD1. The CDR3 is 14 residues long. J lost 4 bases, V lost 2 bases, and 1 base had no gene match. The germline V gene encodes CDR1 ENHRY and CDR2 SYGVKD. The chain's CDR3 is CAISEQGANQPQHF. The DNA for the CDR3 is TGTGCCATCAGTGAGCAGGGGGCAAATCAGCCCCAGCATTTT.

CDR3 DNA sequence: TGTGCCAGCAGTGAATGGAGGTTAGGGTATGGCTACACCTTC. It specifies CASSEWRLGYGYTF. This chain uses TRBV2 with TRBJ1-2; no clear D. V was cut by 2 bases and J by 5 bases, with 12 bases left in between. The CDR3 spans 14 residues. The germline gives CDR1 SNHLY, CDR2 FYNNEI.

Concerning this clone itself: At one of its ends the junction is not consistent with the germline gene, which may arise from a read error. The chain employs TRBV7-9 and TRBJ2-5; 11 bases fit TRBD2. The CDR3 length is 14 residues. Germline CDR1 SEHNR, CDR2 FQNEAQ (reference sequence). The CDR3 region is CASSLAGGRVTQYF. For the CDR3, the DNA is TGTGCCAGCAGTTTAGCGGGGGGGCGAGTGACCCAGTACTTC.

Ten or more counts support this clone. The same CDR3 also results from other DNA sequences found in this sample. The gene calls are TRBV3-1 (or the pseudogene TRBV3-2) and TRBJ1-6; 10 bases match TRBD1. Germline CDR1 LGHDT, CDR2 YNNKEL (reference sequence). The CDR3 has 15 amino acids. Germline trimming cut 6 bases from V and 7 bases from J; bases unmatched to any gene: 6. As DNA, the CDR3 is TGTGCCAGCAGTCGCGGGACAGGGGTCAATTCACCCCTCCACTTT. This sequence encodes CASSRGTGVNSPLHF.

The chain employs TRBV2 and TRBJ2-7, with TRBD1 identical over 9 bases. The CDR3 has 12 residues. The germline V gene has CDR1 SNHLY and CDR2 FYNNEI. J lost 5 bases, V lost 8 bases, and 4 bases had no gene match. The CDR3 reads CASDRGVNEQYV. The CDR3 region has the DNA TGTGCCAGCGACAGGGGGGTCAACGAGCAGTACGTC.